The 27 T cell receptor beta chains in this list originate from one sample, sequenced in a study of radiation and T cells in renal cell carcinoma. Using immunoSEQ multiplex PCR, the repertoire was profiled, and TCRdb retains in-frame clones only, with some absent. The repertoire holds 150,000 or so clones, with about 87% as singletons. Time point denoted: baseline pretreatment blood. The treatment here: 15 Gy SBRT to primary tumor, nephrectomy 4 weeks later. The sequencing here drew on blood, taken from a patient whose treatment included radiotherapy and nephrectomy. Receptors originate from a woman in her 70s with renal cell carcinoma.

The J gene is TRBJ2-1, the V gene TRBV19; D call uncertain. Germline assignment: CDR1 LNHDA and CDR2 SQIVND (reference sequence). CDR3 length: 15 amino acids. The V end was cut by 4 bases, the J end by 0 bases, with 10 bases between. The CDR3 is CASSTAVSSYNEQFF. CDR3 nucleotide sequence: TGTGCCAGTAGTACGGCGGTTAGCTCCTACAATGAGCAGTTCTTC.

This chain connects TRBV7-2 to TRBJ1-3; unclear D gene. Germline loops: CDR1 SGHTA, CDR2 FQGNSA. CDR3 length: 16 amino acids. V was cut by 2 bases and J by 2 bases, with 13 bases left in between. CDR3 nucleotide sequence: TGTGCCAGCAGCTTAATATCGGGCTTGACTGGAAACACCATATATTTT. Encoded protein: CASSLISGLTGNTIYF.

This clone was seen a few times. This chain links TRBV9 with TRBJ1-1, with TRBD1 as a possible D gene (5 bases). Trimming shortened V by 2 bases and J by 1 base, and 9 bases separated the two germline ends. The CDR3 is 14 residues long. Germline-derived CDR1 and CDR2 are SGDLS and YYNGEE. The CDR3 is CASSVGGRNTEAFF. In nucleotides, the CDR3 is TGTGCCAGCAGCGTGGGGGGACGGAACACTGAAGCTTTCTTT.

The chain has TRBV2 and TRBJ1-4; D remains unclear. The V end was cut by 5 bases, the J end by 0 bases, with 7 bases between. CDR3 length: 14 residues. In germline, CDR1 is SNHLY, CDR2 FYNNEI. Written as DNA, the CDR3 is TGTGCCAGCAGTTTGGCTGCAACTAATGAAAAACTGTTTTTT. This gives the protein CASSLAATNEKLFF.

The CDR3 reads CASNSRGTADTQYF. The CDR3 bases are TGTGCCAGCAACTCGCGGGGCACGGCAGATACGCAGTATTTT. This rearrangement joins TRBV25-1 to TRBJ2-3; a weak D match, TRBD2 (6 bases). This CDR3 has 14 amino acids. The germline CDR1 and CDR2 sequences are MGHDK and SYGVNS. V shed 7 bases and J shed 4 bases, with 15 bases lying between them.

The CDR3: CASSVDGGSYNEQFF. In DNA form, the CDR3 reads TGTGCCAGCAGCGTAGACGGGGGATCCTACAATGAGCAGTTCTTC. The rearrangement joins TRBV9 to TRBJ2-1; D is possibly TRBD2 (6 bases). CDR3 length: 15 amino acids. Trimming removed 0 bases from V and 1 base from J, with 8 bases in between. CDR1 is SGDLS, CDR2 YYNGEE, per germline. The variable domain in full, with the rest retrieved from reference TRBV9 and TRBJ2-1, is DSGVTQTPKHLITATGQRVTLRCSPRSGDLSVYWYQQSLDQGLQFLIQYYNGEERAKGNILERFSAQQFPDLHSELNLSSLELGDSALYFCASSVDGGSYNEQFFGPGTRLTVL.

This chain's CDR3 is CASSPPDQPQHF. DNA for the CDR3: TGTGCCAGCAGTCCCCCCGATCAGCCCCAGCATTTT. The chain carries TRBV6-6 and TRBJ1-5; D remains unclear. The CDR3 spans 12 residues. Germline CDR1 is MNHNY and CDR2 is SVGAGI (reference sequence). The germline V and J ends were trimmed by 5 bases and 5 bases, with 7 bases remaining between them.

The chain uses TRBV4-3 and TRBJ1-3; D call uncertain. The ends were cut back, 2 bases at V and 4 bases at J, with 6 bases in the middle. The CDR3 loop spans 13 amino acids. The germline V gene has CDR1 LGHNA and CDR2 YSLEER. CDR3 residues: CASSQFAGNTIYF. DNA for the CDR3: TGCGCCAGCAGCCAATTTGCGGGAAACACCATATATTTT.

This chain links TRBV2 with TRBJ1-5; 7 positions match TRBD1. Germline V gene data show CDR1 as SNHLY and CDR2 as FYNNEI. The CDR3 consists of 13 residues. The junction had 5 bases not matched to a gene; V was cut back by 6 bases and J by 6 bases. CDR3 in amino acids: CASSLTGVQPQHF. The CDR3 DNA reads TGTGCCAGCAGCCTCACAGGGGTTCAGCCCCAGCATTTT.

The V gene is TRBV30, the J gene TRBJ2-5; TRBD2 matches 12 bases. The CDR3 spans 15 residues. Germline loops: CDR1 GTSNPN, CDR2 SVGIG (reference sequence). J lost 4 bases, V lost 0 bases, and 3 bases had no gene match. For the CDR3, the DNA is TGTGCCTGGAGTGTACTAGCGGGGGGCGGAGAGACCCAGTACTTC. Encoded protein: CAWSVLAGGGETQYF.

J is TRBJ1-3 and V is TRBV15, with D unclear. The CDR3 consists of 17 residues. The V end lost 0 bases, the J end lost 0 bases, and 12 bases lay between the germline ends. CDR1 and CDR2 (germline): LNHNV, YYDKDF (reference sequence). The DNA of the CDR3 is TGTGCCACCAGCAGAGATGGGCCCCGTCCCTCTGGAAACACCATATATTTT. This codes for CATSRDGPRPSGNTIYF. Full variable domain (outside the CDR3, taken from reference TRBV15 and TRBJ1-3): DAMVIQNPRYQVTQFGKPVTLSCSQTLNHNVMYWYQQKSSQAPKLLFHYYDKDFNNEADTPDNFQSRRPNTSFCFLDIRSPGLGDTAMYLCATSRDGPRPSGNTIYFGEGSWLTVV.

The rearrangement uses TRBV6-1 and TRBJ1-6, with D hard to call. The CDR3 loop spans 16 amino acids. CDR1 and CDR2 (germline): MNHNS, SASEGT. Trimming pared 2 bases from V and 10 bases from J, leaving 18 bases between. The CDR3 sequence is CASSETRTGVGSPLHF. CDR3 in DNA: TGTGCCAGCAGTGAAACCCGGACCGGGGTGGGATCACCCCTCCACTTT.

This clone has just one count. V and J are TRBV28 and TRBJ1-2, with a tentative D call TRBD1 (5 bases). The germline V and J ends were trimmed by 7 bases and 2 bases, with 17 bases remaining between them. This CDR3 spans 15 amino acids. The germline V gene encodes CDR1 MDHEN and CDR2 SYDVKM. This CDR3 is CASTEVGGRNYGYTF. CDR3 nucleotides: TGTGCCAGCACTGAGGTTGGGGGACGGAACTATGGCTACACCTTC.

The chain carries TRBV19 and TRBJ1-5; perhaps TRBD1 as D (6 bases). The CDR3 runs to 15 residues. The V end was cut by 7 bases, the J end by 5 bases, with 18 bases between. Germline lookup yields CDR1 LNHDA and CDR2 SQIVND (reference sequence). This chain's CDR3 is CASTPLGGQHQPQHF. Here the CDR3 DNA reads TGTGCCAGTACCCCACTAGGCGGACAGCATCAGCCCCAGCATTTT.

V usage is TRBV10-3 and J usage is TRBJ1-6; no clear D gene. The germline V gene encodes CDR1 ENHRY and CDR2 SYGVKD. The CDR3 sequence is 15 residues long. Trimming removed 1 base at V and 4 bases at J, with 8 bases between. CDR3 bases: TGTGCCATCAGTGAGTTGACCGGGTATAATTCACCCCTCCACTTT. Its protein product is CAISELTGYNSPLHF.

V and J are TRBV7-9 and TRBJ2-3; the match to TRBD1 covers 9 bases. The CDR3 consists of 15 residues. Germline CDR1 reads SEHNR; CDR2 reads FQNEAQ (reference sequence). Trimming at V came to 4 bases and at J to 8 bases, leaving 10 bases not matched to a gene. The chain's CDR3 is CASSSSGTGRGTQYF. DNA of the CDR3: TGTGCCAGCAGCTCTTCCGGGACAGGGCGGGGTACGCAGTATTTT.

This clone was detected only once. The chain combines TRBV19 with TRBJ2-7; D perhaps matches TRBD2 (6 bases). The CDR3 loop spans 15 amino acids. Germline V lookup: CDR1 LNHDA, CDR2 SQIVND (reference sequence). V dropped 5 bases and J dropped 2 bases, with 16 bases sitting between them. This CDR3 is CASSPKTGVAYEQYF. The DNA of the CDR3 is TGTGCCAGTAGTCCAAAAACGGGGGTTGCCTACGAGCAGTACTTC.

This rearrangement joins TRBV5-4 to TRBJ1-2; maybe TRBD1 (6 bases). The V and J ends lost 4 bases and 0 bases respectively, with 10 bases between them. The germline V gene has CDR1 SGHNT and CDR2 YYREEE (reference sequence). CDR3 length: 14 residues. CDR3 residues: CASSRRQANYGYTF. The CDR3 DNA reads TGTGCCAGCAGCCGTCGACAGGCTAACTATGGCTACACCTTC.

This clone was seen just once. The chain carries TRBV5-4 and TRBJ1-2; 9 bases match TRBD1. V was clipped by 4 bases and J by 0 bases; unmatched bases: 4. Germline CDR1 reads SGHNT; CDR2 reads YYREEE (reference sequence). CDR3 length: 15 amino acids. The CDR3 DNA follows: TGTGCCAGCAGCCGTAGACAGGGGGCTAACTATGGCTACACCTTC. Protein: CASSRRQGANYGYTF.

This clone has only one observation. The rearrangement links TRBV4-3 to TRBJ1-2; D gene unclear. V lost 1 base to trimming and J lost 4 bases, with 10 bases between them. CDR1 and CDR2 from the germline V gene are LGHNA and YSLEER. The CDR3 extends over 14 amino acids. CDR3 sequence (DNA): TGCGCCAGCAGCCAAGGACTGACAACCTATGGCTACACCTTC. This encodes CASSQGLTTYGYTF.

This sequence joins TRBV29-1 and TRBJ1-2; D is possibly TRBD1 (5 bases). The CDR3 runs 12 residues. The germline gives CDR1 SQVTM, CDR2 ANQGSEA. Trimming cost V 7 bases and J 4 bases, with 13 bases left between them. The CDR3 reads CSGRDGSYGYTF. The CDR3 nucleotides read TGCAGCGGCCGGGACGGTTCCTATGGCTACACCTTC.

This chain joins TRBV9 and TRBJ1-3, with D possibly matching TRBD1 (5 bases). Germline loops: CDR1 SGDLS, CDR2 YYNGEE. The CDR3 consists of 16 residues. The V end was cut by 1 base, the J end by 1 base, with 12 bases between. CDR3 residues: CASSVQGVPSGNTIYF. Here the CDR3 DNA reads TGTGCCAGCAGCGTACAAGGGGTTCCTTCTGGAAACACCATATATTTT.

The chain has TRBV5-4 and TRBJ2-1, with D possibly TRBD1 on 6 matching bases. Germline CDR1 SGHNT, CDR2 YYREEE (reference sequence). The V end was cut by 1 base, the J end by 7 bases, with 15 bases between. The CDR3 length is 15 residues. CDR3 in amino acids: CASSLSQGWNNEQFF. The CDR3, as DNA: TGTGCCAGCAGCTTGTCACAGGGATGGAATAATGAGCAGTTCTTC.

The chain recombines TRBV6-1 with TRBJ1-1; D may be TRBD1 (5 bases). Per the germline V gene, CDR1 is MNHNS and CDR2 is SASEGT. The CDR3 spans 15 residues. The ends were cut back, 6 bases at V and 3 bases at J, with 17 bases in the middle. The DNA of the CDR3 is TGTGCCAGCAGGCCTAGGGCAGGGCGCGACACTGAAGCTTTCTTT. Translated: CASRPRAGRDTEAFF.

The gene calls are TRBV5-1 and TRBJ1-1; a weak D match, TRBD1 (5 bases). CDR1 and CDR2 (germline): SGHRS, YFSETQ. V was pared by 4 bases and J by 4 bases, with 17 bases between. This CDR3 comprises 15 residues. The CDR3 bases are TGCGCCAGCAGCCGGAGGACGGGGGGGAGCACTGAAGCTTTCTTT. As protein: CASSRRTGGSTEAFF.

The chain carries TRBV27 and TRBJ1-1; 7 bases are shared with TRBD1. The CDR3 covers 14 residues. Germline V gives CDR1 MNHEY, CDR2 SMNVEV (reference sequence). With 8 bases clipped from V and 4 bases from J, the junction kept 10 bases outside the gene matches. The CDR3 bases are TGTGCCAGCGGTTACAGGGGAGGGGGCACTGAAGCTTTCTTT. Encoded protein: CASGYRGGGTEAFF.

The chain couples TRBV6-6 to TRBJ1-5; 7 bases match TRBD1. Germline lookup yields CDR1 MNHNY and CDR2 SVGAGI (reference sequence). The trim removed 5 bases at V and 4 bases at J, leaving 8 bases unmatched. CDR3 size: 15 residues. For the CDR3, the DNA is TGTGCCAGCAGTCCCGGGACAGATGAGAATCAGCCCCAGCATTTT. This gives the protein CASSPGTDENQPQHF.